The sample holds many counts of the clone carrying this T cell receptor (beta chain). The antigen is unknown. The CDR3 totals 17 residues. Germline values: CDR1 SEHNR, CDR2 FQNEAQ (reference sequence). The V gene lost 2 bases and the J gene lost 0 bases, with 15 bases spanning the gap. These data are taken from a study of T-cell memory formation after mild COVID-19. Turning to the study itself: Clusters were largely donor specific. Study-wide points: For second-wave clones that peaked at day 37, SARS-CoV-2 specificity went unverified. Pre-infection memory carried some responding clones, suggesting that cross-reactive memory joined. Of the contracting clones, CD4+ ones lay mainly in CM and EM, and CD8+ ones in EMRA.

TCRdb recomputed calls from the 5' RACE reads with MiXCR, one row per CDR3 protein. The data contain around 210,000 distinct CDR3 sequences, about 9.2% of them singletons. The chain employs TRBV7-9 and TRBJ2-3; no reliable D call. The sample was PBMCs or a T cell subset sorted from them (not recorded which). The clonotype was recovered from a man aged 18 to 30 who had mild COVID-19 (a few samples of this study predate the infection). Cell type and time point are not known. This CDR3 is CASSLWIDGLSTDTQYF. The CDR3 nucleotides are TGTGCCAGCAGCTTATGGATAGATGGGCTCAGCACAGATACGCAGTATTTT.